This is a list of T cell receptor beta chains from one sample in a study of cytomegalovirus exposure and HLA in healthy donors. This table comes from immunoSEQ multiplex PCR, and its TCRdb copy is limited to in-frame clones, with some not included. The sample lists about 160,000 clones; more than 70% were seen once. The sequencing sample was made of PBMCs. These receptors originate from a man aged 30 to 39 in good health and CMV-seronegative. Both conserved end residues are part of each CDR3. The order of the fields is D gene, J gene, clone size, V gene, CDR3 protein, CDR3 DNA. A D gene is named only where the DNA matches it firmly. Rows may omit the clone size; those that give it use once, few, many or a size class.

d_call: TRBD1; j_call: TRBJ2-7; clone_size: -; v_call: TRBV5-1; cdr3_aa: CASSLQDRTEQYF; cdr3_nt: TGCGCCAGCAGCTTACAGGACAGGACTGAGCAGTACTTC
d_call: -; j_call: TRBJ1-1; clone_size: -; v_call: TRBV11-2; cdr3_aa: CASSSGLNTEAFF; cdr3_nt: TGTGCCAGCAGCTCGGGACTCAACACTGAAGCTTTCTTT
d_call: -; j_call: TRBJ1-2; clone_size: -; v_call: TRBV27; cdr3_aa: CASSLIGAEDGYTF; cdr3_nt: TGTGCCAGCAGTTTAATAGGGGCAGAGGATGGCTACACCTTC
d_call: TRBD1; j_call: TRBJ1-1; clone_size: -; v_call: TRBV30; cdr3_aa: CAWSPRQGTGAFF; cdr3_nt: TGTGCCTGGAGCCCGCGACAGGGAACGGGGGCTTTCTTT
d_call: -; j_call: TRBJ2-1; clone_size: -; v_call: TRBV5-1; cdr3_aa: CASSLGQNQVGQFF; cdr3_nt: TGCGCCAGCAGCTTGGGGCAGAACCAGGTGGGGCAGTTCTTC
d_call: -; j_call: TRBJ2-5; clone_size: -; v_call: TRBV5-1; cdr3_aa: CASSLRGPLTRGYF; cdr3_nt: TGCGCCAGCAGCTTGAGGGGTCCCCTCACGAGAGGGTACTTC
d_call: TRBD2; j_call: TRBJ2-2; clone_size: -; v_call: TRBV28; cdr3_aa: CASSRTSGGFTGELFF; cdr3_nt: TGTGCCAGCAGTCGGACTAGCGGGGGGTTCACCGGGGAGCTGTTTTTT
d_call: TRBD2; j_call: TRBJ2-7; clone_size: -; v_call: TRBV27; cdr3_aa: CASSFSGLAGGHYEQYF; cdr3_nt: TGTGCCAGCAGTTTTTCGGGACTAGCGGGGGGGCACTACGAGCAGTACTTC
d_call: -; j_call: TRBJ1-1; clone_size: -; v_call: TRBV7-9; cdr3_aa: CASSSGLYETEAFF; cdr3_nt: TGTGCCAGCAGCTCAGGGTTATACGAAACTGAAGCTTTCTTT
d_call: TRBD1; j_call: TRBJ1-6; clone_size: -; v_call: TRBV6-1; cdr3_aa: CASTPQGMNSPLHF; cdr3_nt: TGTGCCAGCACTCCACAGGGGATGAATTCACCCCTCCACTTT
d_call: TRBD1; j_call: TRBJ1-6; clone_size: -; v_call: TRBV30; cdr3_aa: CAWSVRDRGSPLHF; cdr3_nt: TGTGCCTGGAGTGTAAGGGACAGGGGTTCACCCCTCCACTTT
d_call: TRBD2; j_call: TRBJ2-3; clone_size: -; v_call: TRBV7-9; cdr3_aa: CASSPRLAQSTDTQYF; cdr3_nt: TGTGCCAGCAGCCCCCGACTAGCTCAAAGCACAGATACGCAGTATTTT
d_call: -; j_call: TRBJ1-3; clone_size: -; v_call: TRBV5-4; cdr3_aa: CASSFPGSGNTIYF; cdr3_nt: TGTGCCAGCAGCTTTCCCGGCTCTGGAAACACCATATATTTT
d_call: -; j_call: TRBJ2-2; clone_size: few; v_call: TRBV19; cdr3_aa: CASILGTANTGELFF; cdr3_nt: TGTGCCAGTATTCTGGGCACCGCGAACACCGGGGAGCTGTTTTTT
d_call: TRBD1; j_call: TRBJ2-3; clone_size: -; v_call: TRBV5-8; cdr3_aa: CASSPGQFSTDTQYF; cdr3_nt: TGTGCCAGCTCTCCGGGACAGTTTTCCACAGATACGCAGTATTTT
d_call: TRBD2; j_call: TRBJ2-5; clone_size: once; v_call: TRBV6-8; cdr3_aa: CASRGTPLLAGGRRETQYF; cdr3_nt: TGTGCCAGCAGGGGCACCCCGCTCCTAGCGGGGGGACGGAGGGAGACCCAGTACTTC
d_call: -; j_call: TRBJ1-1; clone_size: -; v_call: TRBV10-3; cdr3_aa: CAISESGIRTAQTGTEAFF; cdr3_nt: TGTGCCATCAGTGAGTCGGGAATAAGGACAGCTCAAACAGGTACTGAAGCTTTCTTT
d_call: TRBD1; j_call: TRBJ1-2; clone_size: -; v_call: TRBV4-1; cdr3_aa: CASSQDRDSYGYTF; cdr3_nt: TGCGCCAGCAGCCAAGATCGGGACAGCTATGGCTACACCTTC
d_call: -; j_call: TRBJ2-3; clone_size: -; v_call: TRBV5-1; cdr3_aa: CASSGRATDTQYF; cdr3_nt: TGCGCCAGCAGCGGGAGAGCAACAGATACGCAGTATTTT
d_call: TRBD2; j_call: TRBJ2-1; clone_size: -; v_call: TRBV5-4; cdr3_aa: CASSSGTNGYEQFF; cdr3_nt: TGTGCCAGCAGCTCCGGGACTAATGGGTATGAGCAGTTCTTC
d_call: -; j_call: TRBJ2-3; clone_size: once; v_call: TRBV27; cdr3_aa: CASSLSKGWNTQYF; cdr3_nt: TGTGCCAGCAGTTTATCGAAGGGGTGGAATACGCAGTATTTT
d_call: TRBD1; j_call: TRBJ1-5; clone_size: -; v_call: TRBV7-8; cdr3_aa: CASSYGTGDQPQHF; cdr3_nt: TGTGCCAGCAGCTACGGGACAGGGGATCAGCCCCAGCATTTT
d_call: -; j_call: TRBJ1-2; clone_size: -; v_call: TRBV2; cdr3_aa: CASSAGGEANYGYTF; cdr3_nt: TGTGCCAGCAGTGCCGGTGGTGAAGCAAACTATGGCTACACCTTC
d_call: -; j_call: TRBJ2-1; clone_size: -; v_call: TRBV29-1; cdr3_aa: CSVGGGGTRNEQFF; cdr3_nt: TGCAGCGTTGGAGGGGGGGGTACCCGCAATGAGCAGTTCTTC
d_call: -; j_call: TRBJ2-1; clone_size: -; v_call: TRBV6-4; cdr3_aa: CASSDSKGRATYNEQFF; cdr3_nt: TGTGCCAGCAGTGACTCGAAGGGCAGGGCAACCTACAATGAGCAGTTCTTC
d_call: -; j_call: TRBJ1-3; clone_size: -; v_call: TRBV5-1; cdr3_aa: CASSLGPRQGAYGNTIYF; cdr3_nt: TGCGCCAGCAGCTTGGGCCCCCGGCAGGGTGCCTATGGAAACACCATATATTTT
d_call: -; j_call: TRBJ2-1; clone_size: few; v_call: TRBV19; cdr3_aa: CASSIGGLDYNEQFF; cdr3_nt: TGTGCCAGTAGTATCGGGGGACTTGACTACAATGAGCAGTTCTTC
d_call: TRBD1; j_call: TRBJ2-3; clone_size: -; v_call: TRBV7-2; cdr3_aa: CASSLLPGQTTDTQYF; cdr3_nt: TGTGCCAGCAGCTTATTACCGGGACAGACCACAGATACGCAGTATTTT
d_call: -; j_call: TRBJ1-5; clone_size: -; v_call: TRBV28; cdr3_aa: CASSLAGGNQPQHF; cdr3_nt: TGTGCCAGCAGTTTAGCGGGGGGCAATCAGCCCCAGCATTTT
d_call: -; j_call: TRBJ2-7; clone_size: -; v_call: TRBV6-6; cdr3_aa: CASCTNWDTVYEQYF; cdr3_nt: TGTGCCAGCTGTACTAACTGGGACACCGTCTACGAGCAGTACTTC
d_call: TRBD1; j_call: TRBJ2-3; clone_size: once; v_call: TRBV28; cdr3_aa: CASSSRDRGHTDTQYF; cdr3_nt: TGTGCCAGCAGTTCCCGGGACAGGGGTCACACAGATACGCAGTATTTT
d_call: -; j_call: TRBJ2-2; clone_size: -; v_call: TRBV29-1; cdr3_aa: CSVGRRGTGELFF; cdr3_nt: TGCAGCGTTGGGCGCAGGGGCACCGGGGAGCTGTTTTTT
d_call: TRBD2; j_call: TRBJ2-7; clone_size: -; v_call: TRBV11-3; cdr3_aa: CASSARLTSGAYEQYF; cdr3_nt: TGTGCCAGCAGCGCAAGGCTGACTAGCGGAGCCTACGAGCAGTACTTC
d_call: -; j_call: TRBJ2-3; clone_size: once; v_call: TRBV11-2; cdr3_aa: CASSLRGGASADTQYF; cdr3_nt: TGTGCCAGCAGCCTCCGAGGAGGGGCATCTGCAGATACGCAGTATTTT
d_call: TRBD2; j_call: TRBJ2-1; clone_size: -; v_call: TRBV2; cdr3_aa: CASLGGWDEQFF; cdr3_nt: TGTGCCAGCCTGGGAGGGTGGGATGAGCAGTTCTTC
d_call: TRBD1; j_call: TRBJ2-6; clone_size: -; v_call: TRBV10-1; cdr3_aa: CASSGQGVSGANVLTF; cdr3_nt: TGCGCCAGCAGCGGACAGGGAGTCTCTGGGGCCAACGTCCTGACTTTC
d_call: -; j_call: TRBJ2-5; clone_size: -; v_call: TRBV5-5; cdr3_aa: CASSPRVGETQYF; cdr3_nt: TGTGCCAGCAGCCCCAGGGTGGGGGAGACCCAGTACTTC
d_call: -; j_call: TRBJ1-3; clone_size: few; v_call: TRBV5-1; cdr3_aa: CASSEQDGNTIYF; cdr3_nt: TGCGCCAGCAGCGAACAAGACGGGAACACCATATATTTT
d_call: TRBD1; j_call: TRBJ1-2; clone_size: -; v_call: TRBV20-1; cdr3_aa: CSAGQGGYTF; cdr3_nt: TGCAGTGCTGGACAGGGTGGCTACACCTTC
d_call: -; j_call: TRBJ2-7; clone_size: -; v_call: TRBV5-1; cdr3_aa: CASSLATVTYEQYF; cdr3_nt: TGCGCCAGCAGCTTGGCGACAGTTACCTACGAGCAGTACTTC
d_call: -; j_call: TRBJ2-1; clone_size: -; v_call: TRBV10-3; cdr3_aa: CAISQGFNEQFF; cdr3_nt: TGTGCCATCAGCCAGGGGTTTAATGAGCAGTTCTTC
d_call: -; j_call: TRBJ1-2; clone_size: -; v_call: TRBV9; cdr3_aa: CASSATGVYGYTF; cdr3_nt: TGTGCCAGCAGCGCCACAGGAGTCTATGGCTACACCTTC
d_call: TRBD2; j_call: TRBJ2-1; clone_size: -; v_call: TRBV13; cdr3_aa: CASSLRRGVYNEQFF; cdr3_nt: TGTGCCAGCAGCTTAAGGCGGGGGGTTTACAATGAGCAGTTCTTC
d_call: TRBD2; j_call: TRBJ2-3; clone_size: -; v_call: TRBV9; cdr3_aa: CASSPTRLAVTDTQYF; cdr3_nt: TGTGCCAGCAGCCCCACTAGACTAGCCGTCACAGATACGCAGTATTTT
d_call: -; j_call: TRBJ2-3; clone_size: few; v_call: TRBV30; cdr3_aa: CAYERRRGTDTQYF; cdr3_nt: TGTGCCTACGAGAGGCGGAGGGGCACAGATACGCAGTATTTT
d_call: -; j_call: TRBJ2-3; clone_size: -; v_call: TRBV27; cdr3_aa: CASLSLEGGPSRDTQYF; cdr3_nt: TGTGCCAGCTTAAGTCTTGAGGGAGGCCCATCACGGGATACGCAGTATTTT
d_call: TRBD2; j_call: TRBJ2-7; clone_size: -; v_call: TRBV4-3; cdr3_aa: CASSQGREDEQYF; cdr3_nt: TGCGCCAGCAGCCAAGGGCGGGAGGACGAGCAGTACTTC
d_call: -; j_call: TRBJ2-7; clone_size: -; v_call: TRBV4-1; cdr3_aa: CASSLSRAEEQYF; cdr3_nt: TGCGCCAGCAGCCTAAGCAGGGCTGAGGAGCAGTACTTC
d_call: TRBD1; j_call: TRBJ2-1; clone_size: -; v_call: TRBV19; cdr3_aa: CASSIDAGGKGRKGNEQFF; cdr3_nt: TGTGCCAGTAGTATTGATGCAGGGGGTAAAGGAAGAAAGGGCAATGAGCAGTTCTTC
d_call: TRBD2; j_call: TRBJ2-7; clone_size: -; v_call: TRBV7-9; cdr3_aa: CASSPASDSPGTSSYEQYF; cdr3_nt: TGTGCCAGCAGCCCGGCGTCGGACAGCCCCGGGACTAGCTCCTACGAGCAGTACTTC
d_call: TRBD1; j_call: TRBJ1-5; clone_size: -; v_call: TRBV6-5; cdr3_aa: CASSKTGDQPQHF; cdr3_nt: TGTGCCAGCAGTAAGACAGGGGATCAGCCCCAGCATTTT
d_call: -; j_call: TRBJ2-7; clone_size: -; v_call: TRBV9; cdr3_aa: CASSISGASYEQYF; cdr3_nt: TGTGCCAGCAGCATTAGCGGAGCCTCCTACGAGCAGTACTTC
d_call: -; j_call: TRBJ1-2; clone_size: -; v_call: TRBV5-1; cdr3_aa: CASSLEARQGYTF; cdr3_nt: TGCGCCAGCAGCTTGGAGGCCAGGCAGGGCTACACCTTC
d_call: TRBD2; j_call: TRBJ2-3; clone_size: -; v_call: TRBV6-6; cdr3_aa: CASTGGLAGADTQYF; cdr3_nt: TGTGCCAGCACGGGGGGGCTAGCGGGAGCAGATACGCAGTATTTT
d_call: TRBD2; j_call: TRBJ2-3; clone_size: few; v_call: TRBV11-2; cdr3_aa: CASSQGLAGDRHF; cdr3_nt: TGTGCCAGCAGCCAAGGACTAGCGGGGGACCGGCATTTT